The clone carrying this TCR beta chain occurred a few times. The data belong to a study of blood T cell repertoires in COVID-19. The wider study: There were acute and convalescent COVID-19 samples, and they came from the United States, Italy and Spain. The analysed material was cDNA or gDNA that came from T cells, B-cell-depleted T cells, or PBMCs.

This CDR3 is built from 13 residues. Trimming took off 8 bases at V and 3 bases at J, with 14 bases between the two ends. Germline V lookup: CDR1 MNHNY, CDR2 SVGAGI (reference sequence). Followed longitudinally, the Seattle patients had been enrolled during active infection. How the authors handled the data: Quantification of nucleated cells was approximated via reference gene primer amplification. Data came from immunoSEQ multiplex PCR; TCRdb stores just in-frame clones and leaves some out. For V, J and clone size, that table is used; D and trimming come from the DNA. The data show roughly 190,000 clones, roughly 76% seen once.

The rearrangement uses TRBV6-6 and TRBJ2-7; D may be TRBD1 (5 bases). The source of this sequence is a woman between 40 and 50 years old with COVID-19, enrolled during active disease. Sequenced: peripheral blood. CDR3 in amino acids: CASCPQGFYEQYF. The CDR3 nucleotides are TGTGCCAGCTGCCCCCAGGGTTTCTACGAGCAGTACTTC.